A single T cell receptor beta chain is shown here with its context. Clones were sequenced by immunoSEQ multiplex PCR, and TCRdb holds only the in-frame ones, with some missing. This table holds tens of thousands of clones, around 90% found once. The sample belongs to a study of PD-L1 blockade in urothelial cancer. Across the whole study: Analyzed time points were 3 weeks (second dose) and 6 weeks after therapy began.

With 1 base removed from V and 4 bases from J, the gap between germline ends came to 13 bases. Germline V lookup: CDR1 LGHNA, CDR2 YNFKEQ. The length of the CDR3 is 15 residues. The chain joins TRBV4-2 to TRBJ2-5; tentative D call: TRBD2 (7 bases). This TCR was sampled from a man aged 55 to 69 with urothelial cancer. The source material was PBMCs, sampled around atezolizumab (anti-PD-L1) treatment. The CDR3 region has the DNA TGTGCCAGCAGCCAAGTTTGGGGGGGCCGAGAGACCCAGTACTTC. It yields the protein CASSQVWGGRETQYF.